Here is one TCR beta chain with its context. Its antigen is undetermined. The length of the CDR3 is 16 residues. Germline CDR1 and CDR2: SGHAT and FQNNGV. Between the trimmed V and J ends, which lost 2 bases and 2 bases, there was a span of 15 bases. The sample originates from a study of cytomegalovirus exposure and HLA in healthy donors. The study sampled nominally healthy donors, though unrecorded immune exposures were likely. Study-level points and caveats: Likely technical artifact: a cluster of highly shared sequence variants.

This PCR relied on a set of 60 Vbeta primers and 13 Jbeta primers. Original processing methods: Some 11 million of the roughly 77 million unique TCR beta chains counted in a later analysis were shared. Method: immunoSEQ multiplex PCR; TCRdb's copy keeps in-frame clones and lacks some. V and J calls and clone size are as listed in that table; D and trimming were resolved from the DNA. The sample includes around 130,000 clones, approximately 80% of them seen just once. This clonotype originated in a man between 18 and 35 years old in good health and CMV-seropositive. The sequenced sample was PBMCs. The chain employs TRBV11-2 and TRBJ1-1; D possibly corresponds to TRBD1 (6 bases). The CDR3, as DNA: TGTGCCAGCAGCTTACGGGGGGCCTTTTTAAACACTGAAGCTTTCTTT. Translated, it gives CASSLRGAFLNTEAFF.